The next 20 T cell receptor beta chains were all read from a single sample in a study of OX40 agonist ivuxolimab in advanced cancers. Receptors were amplified or captured by the immunoSEQ multiplex PCR assay. In TCRdb, the immuneACCESS table is reduced to in-frame sequences with V and J assigned. These tables do not hold every clone; where another copy was compared, an unresolved V gene accounts for under half, and the others remain unexplained. The sample table lists approximately 74,000 clones, 75% to 95% of them with a count of one. Jointly, the top ten make up around 6.1% of the sample. The source material was CD4+ or CD8+ T cells sorted from blood, sampled in a trial of the OX40 agonist ivuxolimab. The receptor source for this set is an adult with an advanced solid tumor such as melanoma, head and neck, liver or kidney cancer.

The rearrangement joins TRBV9 to TRBJ2-1; D possibly corresponds to TRBD1 (5 bases). Trimming cost V 3 bases and J 9 bases, with 10 bases left between them. CDR3 length: 12 amino acids. Germline lookup yields CDR1 SGDLS and CDR2 YYNGEE. CDR3 sequence (DNA): TGTGCCAGCAGCGCCTGGGGCAGTGAGCAGTTCTTC. Its translation is CASSAWGSEQFF.

This chain uses TRBV5-4 with TRBJ2-1; tentatively, D is TRBD2 (5 bases). Trimming stripped 0 bases from V and 9 bases from J, with 10 bases between. Germline-derived CDR1 and CDR2 are SGHNT and YYREEE (reference sequence). This CDR3 has 13 amino acids. For the CDR3, the DNA is TGTGCCAGCAGCTTGGTCGGGGTCGGTGAGCAGTTCTTC. Its translation is CASSLVGVGEQFF.

The rearrangement uses TRBV7-9 and TRBJ1-2; the D gene is possibly TRBD1 (6 bases). The CDR3 totals 13 residues. Germline CDR1 reads SEHNR; CDR2 reads FQNEAQ (reference sequence). V lost 1 base, J lost 6 bases, and 9 bases lay in between. The CDR3 spells CASSLEAGDGYTF. The CDR3 bases are TGTGCCAGCAGCTTAGAGGCAGGGGATGGCTACACCTTC. Variable domain in full (rest from reference TRBV7-9 and TRBJ1-2): DTGVSQNPRHKITKRGQNVTFRCDPISEHNRLYWYRQTLGQGPEFLTYFQNEAQLEKSRLLSDRFSAERPKGSFSTLEIQRTEQGDSAMYLCASSLEAGDGYTFGSGTRLTVV.

The chain recombines TRBV6-6 with TRBJ2-7; no reliable D call. The CDR3 totals 13 residues. CDR1 MNHNY and CDR2 SVGAGI come from the germline V gene (reference sequence). The germline V and J ends were trimmed by 6 bases and 2 bases, with 11 bases remaining between them. The chain's CDR3 is CASSPVLTYEQYF. Written as DNA, the CDR3 is TGTGCCAGCAGCCCTGTCCTTACCTACGAGCAGTACTTC.

This chain connects TRBV4-1 to TRBJ2-5, with D possibly being TRBD1 (5 bases). The CDR3 is made up of 15 amino acids. Germline CDR1 MGHRA, CDR2 YSYEKL. The V and J ends lost 0 bases and 5 bases respectively, with 13 bases between them. The CDR3 region is CASSQDLPAGETQYF. CDR3 nucleotide sequence: TGCGCCAGCAGCCAAGATCTCCCGGCAGGGGAGACCCAGTACTTC.

The genes are TRBV6-1 and TRBJ2-2, with D tentatively TRBD1 (6 bases). The CDR3 length is 14 residues. V lost 6 bases, J lost 2 bases, and 10 bases lay in between. Per germline, CDR1 MNHNS and CDR2 SASEGT. CDR3 coding DNA: TGTGCCAGCAGCCGGACAGAAAACACCGGGGAGCTGTTTTTT. Translating gives CASSRTENTGELFF.

The chain has TRBV28 and TRBJ2-5; the match to TRBD1 covers 8 bases. The V and J ends lost 4 bases and 4 bases, in that order; junction bases with no gene match: 8. The CDR3 has 15 residues. Germline loops: CDR1 MDHEN, CDR2 SYDVKM. CDR3 DNA: TGTGCCAGCAGTTCCCCCTCAGGGGGCGGAGAGACCCAGTACTTC. It specifies CASSSPSGGGETQYF.

The V gene is TRBV7-9, the J gene TRBJ1-3, with D perhaps matching TRBD1 (5 bases). The CDR3 is 16 residues long. Between the trimmed V and J ends, which lost 1 base and 6 bases, there was a span of 16 bases. The germline V gene encodes CDR1 SEHNR and CDR2 FQNEAQ (reference sequence). CDR3 DNA sequence: TGTGCCAGCAGCTTAGGAACCCCGGGCAGGGAAAACACCATATATTTT. Translated: CASSLGTPGRENTIYF.

The V gene is TRBV4-3, the J gene TRBJ1-1; 7 bases line up with TRBD1. Trimming cost V 0 bases and J 1 base; bases outside gene matches: 2. CDR3 length: 15 amino acids. The germline V gene has CDR1 LGHNA and CDR2 YSLEER. The CDR3 here is CASSQDRTGNTEAFF. The CDR3 coding sequence is TGCGCCAGCAGCCAAGATCGGACAGGGAACACTGAAGCTTTCTTT.

V and J are TRBV30 and TRBJ2-7, with TRBD2 matching over 9 bases. Germline V gives CDR1 GTSNPN, CDR2 SVGIG (reference sequence). The CDR3 is 12 residues long. Trimming took 5 bases from V and 4 from J; bases not matched to a gene: 3. CDR3 sequence: CAWAGLAYEQYF. The CDR3 nucleotides read TGTGCCTGGGCGGGACTAGCTTACGAGCAGTACTTC.

Written as DNA, the CDR3 is TGCGCCAGCAGCCAGGGGCCAGGAGGATCCTACGAGCAGTACTTC. This sequence encodes CASSQGPGGSYEQYF. The chain employs TRBV4-1 and TRBJ2-7, with D perhaps assigned TRBD1 or TRBD2 (5 bases each). V was clipped by 3 bases and J by 1 base, with 13 bases between them. The CDR3 has 15 residues. The germline CDR1 and CDR2 sequences are MGHRA and YSYEKL.

This clone came up once. V usage is TRBV5-5 and J usage is TRBJ2-3; maybe TRBD2 (5 bases). The CDR3 contains 12 residues. The germline CDR1 and CDR2 sequences are SGHKS and YYEKEE (reference sequence). V shed 2 bases and J shed 5 bases, with 6 bases lying between them. Here the CDR3 reads CASSFGGDTQYF. Written as DNA, the CDR3 is TGTGCCAGCAGCTTCGGAGGAGATACGCAGTATTTT.

The rearrangement uses TRBV4-1 and TRBJ2-1; D unresolved. Trimming took off 0 bases at V and 10 bases at J, with 13 bases between the two ends. The CDR3 spans 14 residues. In germline, CDR1 is MGHRA, CDR2 YSYEKL. The CDR3 nucleotides are TGCGCCAGCAGCCAAGAAGCTTTGATGGTGGAGCAGTTCTTC. Protein sequence: CASSQEALMVEQFF.

This clone appeared once. The rearrangement joins TRBV27 to TRBJ2-5; 10 bases match TRBD2. The V gene's germline CDR1 is MNHEY and CDR2 SMNVEV (reference sequence). Germline trimming cut 2 bases from V and 0 bases from J; bases unmatched to any gene: 12. CDR3 length: 19 amino acids. The CDR3 DNA reads TGTGCCAGCAGTTTAAACCCCCCTGGACTAGCGGCGTACCAAGAGACCCAGTACTTC. Its translation is CASSLNPPGLAAYQETQYF.

The CDR3 sequence is CASRPLAGELFF. The DNA of the CDR3 is TGTGCCAGCAGGCCCCTTGCCGGGGAGCTGTTTTTT. The chain couples TRBV6-1 to TRBJ2-2; D is ambiguous. Deletions cut 6 bases from V and 6 bases from J, with 8 bases between. From germline, CDR1 is MNHNS and CDR2 SASEGT. CDR3 length: 12 amino acids.

The V and J genes are TRBV6-5 and TRBJ2-1, with D maybe TRBD2 (5 bases). The germline CDR1 and CDR2 sequences are MNHEY and SVGAGI. The CDR3 runs to 14 residues. V was trimmed by 6 bases and J by 7 bases, leaving 16 bases between them. CDR3 region: CASRRIGGLNEQFF. CDR3 DNA sequence: TGTGCCAGCAGGAGGATAGGTGGACTTAATGAGCAGTTCTTC.

V usage is TRBV28 and J usage is TRBJ1-5; D is ambiguous. V lost 1 base and J 6 bases, leaving 10 bases between the germline ends. CDR1 and CDR2 from the germline V gene are MDHEN and SYDVKM. The CDR3 has 14 residues. This CDR3 is CASSLSLGFQPQHF. The DNA of the CDR3 is TGTGCCAGCAGTTTATCTTTGGGATTTCAGCCCCAGCATTTT. The full variable domain, in which reference TRBV28 and TRBJ1-5 provide the parts outside the CDR3, is DVKVTQSSRYLVKRTGEKVFLECVQDMDHENMFWYRQDPGLGLRLIYFSYDVKMKEKGDIPEGYSVSREKKERFSLILESASTNQTSMYLCASSLSLGFQPQHFGDGTRLSIL.

The rearrangement joins TRBV7-6 to TRBJ2-1, with a tentative D call TRBD2 (5 bases). The CDR3 has 16 residues. The germline gives CDR1 SGHVS, CDR2 FNYEAQ. Trimming left V 5 bases short and J 0 bases short, with 14 bases between. The CDR3: CASSPAVAYSYNEQFF. In nucleotides, the CDR3 is TGTGCCAGCAGCCCCGCGGTAGCGTACTCCTACAATGAGCAGTTCTTC.

V gene TRBV19 combines with J gene TRBJ1-1; 9 bases agree with TRBD1. The CDR3 runs to 15 residues. Germline loops: CDR1 LNHDA, CDR2 SQIVND (reference sequence). The V gene end was trimmed by 4 bases and the J gene end by 4 bases; junction bases not matched to a gene: 7. The CDR3 sequence: CASSRGTGRVTEAFF. Written as DNA, the CDR3 is TGTGCCAGTAGTAGAGGGACAGGGCGGGTCACTGAAGCTTTCTTT. Based on the CDR3 plus reference TRBV19 and TRBJ1-1, the full variable domain is DGGITQSPKYLFRKEGQNVTLSCEQNLNHDAMYWYRQDPGQGLRLIYYSQIVNDFQKGDIAEGYSVSREKKESFPLTVTSAQKNPTAFYLCASSRGTGRVTEAFFGQGTRLTVV.

This chain connects TRBV27 to TRBJ1-1; D ambiguous. Germline-derived CDR1 and CDR2 are MNHEY and SMNVEV (reference sequence). CDR3 length: 13 residues. The V gene lost 4 bases and the J gene lost 5 bases, with 11 bases spanning the gap. CDR3 protein: CASSYKGRTEAFF. The CDR3 DNA reads as TGTGCCAGCAGTTACAAGGGCAGGACTGAAGCTTTCTTT.